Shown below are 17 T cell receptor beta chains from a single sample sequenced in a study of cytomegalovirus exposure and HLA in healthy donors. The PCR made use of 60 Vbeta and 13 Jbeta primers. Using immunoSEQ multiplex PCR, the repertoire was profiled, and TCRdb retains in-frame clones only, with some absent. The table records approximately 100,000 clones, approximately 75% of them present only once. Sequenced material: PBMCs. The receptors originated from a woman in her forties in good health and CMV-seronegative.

CDR3: CASSLGRASSSGANVLTF. The CDR3, as DNA: TGCGCCAGCAGCTTGGGCAGGGCCTCCTCCTCTGGGGCCAACGTCCTGACTTTC. The V and J genes are TRBV5-1 and TRBJ2-6, with D perhaps TRBD1 (5 bases). This CDR3 contains 18 residues. Germline V gives CDR1 SGHRS, CDR2 YFSETQ. Trimming shortened V by 0 bases and J by 0 bases, and 13 bases separated the two germline ends.

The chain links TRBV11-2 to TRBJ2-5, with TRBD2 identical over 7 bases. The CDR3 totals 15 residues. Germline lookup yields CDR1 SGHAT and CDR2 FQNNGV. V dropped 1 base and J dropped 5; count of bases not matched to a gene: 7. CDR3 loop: CASSLVGYSGETQYF. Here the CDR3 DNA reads TGTGCCAGCAGCTTAGTTGGGTATAGCGGGGAGACCCAGTACTTC.

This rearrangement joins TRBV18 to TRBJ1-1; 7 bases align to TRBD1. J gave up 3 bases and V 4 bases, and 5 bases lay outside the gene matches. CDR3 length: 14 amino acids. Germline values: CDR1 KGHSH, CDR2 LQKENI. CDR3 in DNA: TGTGCCAGCTCACTGACAGGGACGGACACTGAAGCTTTCTTT. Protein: CASSLTGTDTEAFF.

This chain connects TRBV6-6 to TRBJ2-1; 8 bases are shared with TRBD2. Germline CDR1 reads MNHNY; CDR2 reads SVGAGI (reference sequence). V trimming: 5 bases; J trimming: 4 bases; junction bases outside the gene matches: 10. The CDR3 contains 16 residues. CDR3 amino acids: CASSSYLGGGYNEQFF. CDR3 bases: TGTGCCAGCAGTAGCTATCTGGGCGGGGGGTACAATGAGCAGTTCTTC.

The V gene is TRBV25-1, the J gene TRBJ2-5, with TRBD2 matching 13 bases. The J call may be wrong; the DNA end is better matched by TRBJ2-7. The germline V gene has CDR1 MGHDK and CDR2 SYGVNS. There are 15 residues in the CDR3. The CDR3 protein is CASSETGLAGFEQYF. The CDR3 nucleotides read TGTGCCAGCAGTGAAACGGGACTAGCGGGGTTCGAGCAGTACTTC.

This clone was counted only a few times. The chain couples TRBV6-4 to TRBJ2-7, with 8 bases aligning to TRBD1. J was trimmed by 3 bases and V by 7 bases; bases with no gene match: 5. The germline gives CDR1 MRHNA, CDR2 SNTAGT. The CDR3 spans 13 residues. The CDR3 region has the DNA TGTGCCAGCATGCGGACAGGGCGCTACGAGCAGTACTTC. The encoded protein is CASMRTGRYEQYF.

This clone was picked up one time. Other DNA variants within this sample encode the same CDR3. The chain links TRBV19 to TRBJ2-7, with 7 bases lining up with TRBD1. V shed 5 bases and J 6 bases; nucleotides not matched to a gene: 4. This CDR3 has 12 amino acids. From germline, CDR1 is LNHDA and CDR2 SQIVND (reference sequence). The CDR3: CASSPRTGEQYF. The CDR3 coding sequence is TGTGCCAGTAGTCCCAGGACAGGCGAGCAGTACTTC.

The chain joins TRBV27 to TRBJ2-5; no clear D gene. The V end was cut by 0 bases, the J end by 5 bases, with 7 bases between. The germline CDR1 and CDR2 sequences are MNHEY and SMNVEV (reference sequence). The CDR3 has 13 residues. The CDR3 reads CASSLSYWETQYF. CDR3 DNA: TGTGCCAGCAGTTTATCGTACTGGGAGACCCAGTACTTC.

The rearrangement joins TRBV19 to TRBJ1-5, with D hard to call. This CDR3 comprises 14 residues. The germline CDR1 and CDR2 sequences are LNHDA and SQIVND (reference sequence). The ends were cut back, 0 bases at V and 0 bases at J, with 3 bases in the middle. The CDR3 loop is CASSIDYSNQPQHF. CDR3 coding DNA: TGTGCCAGTAGTATAGACTATAGCAATCAGCCCCAGCATTTT.

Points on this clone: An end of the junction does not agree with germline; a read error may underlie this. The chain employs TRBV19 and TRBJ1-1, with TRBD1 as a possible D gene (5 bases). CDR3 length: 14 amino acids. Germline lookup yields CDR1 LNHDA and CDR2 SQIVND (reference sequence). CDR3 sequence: CASSMGLSNAEAFF. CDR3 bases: TGTGCCAGTAGTATGGGACTTTCGAACGCTGAAGCTTTCTTT.

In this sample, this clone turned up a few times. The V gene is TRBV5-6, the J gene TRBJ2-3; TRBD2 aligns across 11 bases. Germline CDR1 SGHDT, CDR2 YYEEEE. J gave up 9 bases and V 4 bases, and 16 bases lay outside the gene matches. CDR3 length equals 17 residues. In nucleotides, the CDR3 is TGTGCCAGCAGCCCCCTGGGACTAGCGGATTATAAGCGGACGCAGTATTTT. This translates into CASSPLGLADYKRTQYF.

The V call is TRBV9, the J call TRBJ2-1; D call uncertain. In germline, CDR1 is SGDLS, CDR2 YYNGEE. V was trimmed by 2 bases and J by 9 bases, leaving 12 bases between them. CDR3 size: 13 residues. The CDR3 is CASSVSVSGEQFF. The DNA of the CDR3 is TGTGCCAGCAGCGTCTCGGTGTCGGGTGAGCAGTTCTTC.

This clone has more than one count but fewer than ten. The CDR3, as DNA: TGCGCCAGCAGCTTGGAAATAGGGGGATCTTTGGGTTCACCCCTCCACTTT. Its protein is CASSLEIGGSLGSPLHF. The chain carries TRBV5-1 and TRBJ1-6, with TRBD1 as a possible D gene (6 bases). Deletions cut 0 bases from V and 9 bases from J, with 19 bases between. Per germline, CDR1 SGHRS and CDR2 YFSETQ. The CDR3 runs 17 residues. The full variable domain, its missing parts supplied by reference TRBV5-1 and TRBJ1-6, is KAGVTQTPRYLIKTRGQQVTLSCSPISGHRSVSWYQQTPGQGLQFLFEYFSETQRNKGNFPGRFSGRQFSNSRSEMNVSTLELGDSALYLCASSLEIGGSLGSPLHFGNGTRLTVT.

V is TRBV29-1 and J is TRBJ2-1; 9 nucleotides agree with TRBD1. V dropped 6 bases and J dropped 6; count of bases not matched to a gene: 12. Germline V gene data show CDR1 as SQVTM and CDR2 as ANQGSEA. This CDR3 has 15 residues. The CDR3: CSVRTGTGNFNEQFF. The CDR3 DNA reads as TGCAGCGTACGTACCGGGACAGGGAATTTCAATGAGCAGTTCTTC.

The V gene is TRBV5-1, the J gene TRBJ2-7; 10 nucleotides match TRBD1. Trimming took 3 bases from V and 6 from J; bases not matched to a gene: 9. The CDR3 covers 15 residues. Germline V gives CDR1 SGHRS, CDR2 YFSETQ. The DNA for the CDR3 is TGCGCCAGCAGCTCCGGGACAGGGGCACCTAGCGAGCAGTACTTC. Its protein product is CASSSGTGAPSEQYF.

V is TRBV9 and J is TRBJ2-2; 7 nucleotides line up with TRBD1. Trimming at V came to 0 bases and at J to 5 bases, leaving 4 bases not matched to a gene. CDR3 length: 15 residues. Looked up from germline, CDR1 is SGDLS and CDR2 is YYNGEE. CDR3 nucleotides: TGTGCCAGCAGCGTAGCCGGGACAGTGACCGGGGAGCTGTTTTTT. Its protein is CASSVAGTVTGELFF.

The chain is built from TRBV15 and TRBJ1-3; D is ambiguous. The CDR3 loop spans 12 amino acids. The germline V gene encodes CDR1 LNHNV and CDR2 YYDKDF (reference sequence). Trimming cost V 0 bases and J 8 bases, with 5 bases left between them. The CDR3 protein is CATSRDHYTIYF. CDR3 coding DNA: TGTGCCACCAGCAGAGATCATTACACCATATATTTT.